Below are 11 T cell receptor beta chains sequenced from a single sample in a study of T cells in Graves' hyperthyroidism and ophthalmopathy. From RNA transcripts, TCR beta CDR3 regions were amplified. The HTBI primer set was used in a first-round RT-PCR of the TCR CDR3. TCRdb redid the calling of the multiplex PCR reads with MiXCR, one entry per CDR3 protein. The sample holds about 590,000 distinct CDR3 sequences; approximately 15% are singletons and the top ten take less than 9%. The sequencing sample was made of blood. These TCRs come from a young woman with Graves' ophthalmopathy.

This clonotype was detected many times. V is TRBV7-9 and J is TRBJ2-1, with TRBD2 matching over 11 bases. This CDR3 has 16 residues. The V gene's germline CDR1 is SEHNR and CDR2 FQNEAQ (reference sequence). The junction had 11 bases not matched to a gene; V was cut back by 5 bases and J by 8 bases. CDR3 DNA: TGTGCCAGCAGCACCTATACTAGCGGGAGATCCCATGAGCAGTTCTTC. Its translation is CASSTYTSGRSHEQFF.

This clonotype appeared a few times. J is TRBJ1-4 and V is TRBV12-3 or TRBV12-4; tentatively, D is TRBD1 (6 bases). With 6 bases removed from V and 8 bases from J, the gap between germline ends came to 16 bases. The CDR3 sequence is 14 residues long. The CDR3 is CASSEGSGTEKLFF. DNA for the CDR3: TGTGCCAGCAGCGAAGGATCCGGGACAGAAAAACTGTTTTTT.

This clonotype was seen many times. V and J are TRBV30 and TRBJ2-2; 8 nucleotides agree with TRBD1. Germline CDR1 reads GTSNPN; CDR2 reads SVGIG (reference sequence). This CDR3 region has 12 residues. The J segment lost 9 bases and the V segment lost 3 bases, leaving 3 bases of the junction unmatched. Here the CDR3 reads CAWRDRERELFF. CDR3 sequence (DNA): TGTGCCTGGAGGGACAGGGAAAGGGAGCTGTTTTTT.

This clonotype was seen more than once but under ten times. V is TRBV19 and J is TRBJ2-2, with 7 nucleotides matching TRBD2. V dropped 3 bases and J dropped 6; count of bases not matched to a gene: 4. Germline lookup yields CDR1 LNHDA and CDR2 SQIVND (reference sequence). The CDR3 is 14 residues long. The CDR3 DNA reads TGTGCCAGTAGTATCCCCCGGGGGGCCGGGGAGCTGTTTTTT. This sequence encodes CASSIPRGAGELFF.

J is TRBJ2-6 and V is TRBV7-3; the match to TRBD1 covers 7 bases. J was trimmed by 0 bases and V by 5 bases; bases with no gene match: 7. This CDR3 spans 17 amino acids. Per the germline V gene, CDR1 is SGHTA and CDR2 is FQGTGA. This CDR3 reads CASSPGTARSGANVLTF. The CDR3 DNA reads TGTGCCAGCAGCCCCGGGACAGCCCGCTCTGGGGCCAACGTCCTGACTTTC.

This rearrangement joins TRBV29-1 to TRBJ1-2, with D possibly being TRBD1 (6 bases). Trimming shortened V by 4 bases and J by 3 bases, and 6 bases separated the two germline ends. Germline CDR1 and CDR2: SQVTM and ANQGSEA. The length of the CDR3 is 11 residues. CDR3 sequence (DNA): TGCAGCGTTGGGACAGACTATGGCTACACCTTC. It is translated as CSVGTDYGYTF. Using reference TRBV29-1 and TRBJ1-2 for the parts outside the CDR3, the full variable domain is SAVISQKPSRDICQRGTSLTIQCQVDSQVTMMFWYRQQPGQSLTLIATANQGSEATYESGFVIDKFPISRPNLTFSTLTVSNMSPEDSSIYLCSVGTDYGYTFGSGTRLTVV.

V gene TRBV4-1 combines with J gene TRBJ2-5; D not resolved. V was cut by 1 base and J by 4 bases, with 7 bases left in between. Per the germline V gene, CDR1 is MGHRA and CDR2 is YSYEKL. There are 13 residues in the CDR3. The CDR3 nucleotides read TGCGCCAGCAGCCAAGTATTAGCAGAGACCCAGTACTTC. Protein product: CASSQVLAETQYF.

The chain couples TRBV4-1 to TRBJ1-2; D call uncertain. V lost 4 bases, J lost 3 bases, and 18 bases lay in between. The CDR3 is made up of 16 amino acids. The V gene's germline CDR1 is MGHRA and CDR2 YSYEKL. The CDR3 DNA reads as TGCGCCAGCAGCCCATATAAGGACCGTCCAGACTATGGCTACACCTTC. As protein: CASSPYKDRPDYGYTF.

Comments on this clonotype: This could be a read error, since a much larger clone is one nucleotide away. This chain joins TRBV6-1 and TRBJ1-5, with D perhaps TRBD1 (5 bases). CDR1 and CDR2 (germline): MNHNS, SASEGT. Trimming stripped 3 bases from V and 6 bases from J, with 18 bases between. This CDR3 has 16 amino acids. The CDR3 loop is CASSDAGGAGRQPQHF. The DNA for the CDR3 is TGTGCCAGCAGTGACGCGGGCGGAGCAGGGCGTCAGCCCCAGCATTTT.

The chain has TRBV30 and TRBJ2-5; D remains ambiguous. Looked up from germline, CDR1 is GTSNPN and CDR2 is SVGIG (reference sequence). V lost 2 bases and J lost 6, with 4 bases in between. This CDR3 region has 10 residues. The DNA for the CDR3 is TGTGCCTGGAGTAGGAAGACCCAGTACTTC. This codes for CAWSRKTQYF.

The CDR3 sequence is CATSEGRLRGNQPQHF. The CDR3 nucleotides read TGTGCCACCAGTGAGGGGCGTTTAAGGGGCAATCAGCCCCAGCATTTT. J is TRBJ1-5 and V is TRBV24-1; D is possibly TRBD1 (5 bases). The CDR3 runs 16 residues. Germline CDR1 KGHDR, CDR2 SFDVKD. Trimming stripped 4 bases from V and 2 bases from J, with 14 bases between.